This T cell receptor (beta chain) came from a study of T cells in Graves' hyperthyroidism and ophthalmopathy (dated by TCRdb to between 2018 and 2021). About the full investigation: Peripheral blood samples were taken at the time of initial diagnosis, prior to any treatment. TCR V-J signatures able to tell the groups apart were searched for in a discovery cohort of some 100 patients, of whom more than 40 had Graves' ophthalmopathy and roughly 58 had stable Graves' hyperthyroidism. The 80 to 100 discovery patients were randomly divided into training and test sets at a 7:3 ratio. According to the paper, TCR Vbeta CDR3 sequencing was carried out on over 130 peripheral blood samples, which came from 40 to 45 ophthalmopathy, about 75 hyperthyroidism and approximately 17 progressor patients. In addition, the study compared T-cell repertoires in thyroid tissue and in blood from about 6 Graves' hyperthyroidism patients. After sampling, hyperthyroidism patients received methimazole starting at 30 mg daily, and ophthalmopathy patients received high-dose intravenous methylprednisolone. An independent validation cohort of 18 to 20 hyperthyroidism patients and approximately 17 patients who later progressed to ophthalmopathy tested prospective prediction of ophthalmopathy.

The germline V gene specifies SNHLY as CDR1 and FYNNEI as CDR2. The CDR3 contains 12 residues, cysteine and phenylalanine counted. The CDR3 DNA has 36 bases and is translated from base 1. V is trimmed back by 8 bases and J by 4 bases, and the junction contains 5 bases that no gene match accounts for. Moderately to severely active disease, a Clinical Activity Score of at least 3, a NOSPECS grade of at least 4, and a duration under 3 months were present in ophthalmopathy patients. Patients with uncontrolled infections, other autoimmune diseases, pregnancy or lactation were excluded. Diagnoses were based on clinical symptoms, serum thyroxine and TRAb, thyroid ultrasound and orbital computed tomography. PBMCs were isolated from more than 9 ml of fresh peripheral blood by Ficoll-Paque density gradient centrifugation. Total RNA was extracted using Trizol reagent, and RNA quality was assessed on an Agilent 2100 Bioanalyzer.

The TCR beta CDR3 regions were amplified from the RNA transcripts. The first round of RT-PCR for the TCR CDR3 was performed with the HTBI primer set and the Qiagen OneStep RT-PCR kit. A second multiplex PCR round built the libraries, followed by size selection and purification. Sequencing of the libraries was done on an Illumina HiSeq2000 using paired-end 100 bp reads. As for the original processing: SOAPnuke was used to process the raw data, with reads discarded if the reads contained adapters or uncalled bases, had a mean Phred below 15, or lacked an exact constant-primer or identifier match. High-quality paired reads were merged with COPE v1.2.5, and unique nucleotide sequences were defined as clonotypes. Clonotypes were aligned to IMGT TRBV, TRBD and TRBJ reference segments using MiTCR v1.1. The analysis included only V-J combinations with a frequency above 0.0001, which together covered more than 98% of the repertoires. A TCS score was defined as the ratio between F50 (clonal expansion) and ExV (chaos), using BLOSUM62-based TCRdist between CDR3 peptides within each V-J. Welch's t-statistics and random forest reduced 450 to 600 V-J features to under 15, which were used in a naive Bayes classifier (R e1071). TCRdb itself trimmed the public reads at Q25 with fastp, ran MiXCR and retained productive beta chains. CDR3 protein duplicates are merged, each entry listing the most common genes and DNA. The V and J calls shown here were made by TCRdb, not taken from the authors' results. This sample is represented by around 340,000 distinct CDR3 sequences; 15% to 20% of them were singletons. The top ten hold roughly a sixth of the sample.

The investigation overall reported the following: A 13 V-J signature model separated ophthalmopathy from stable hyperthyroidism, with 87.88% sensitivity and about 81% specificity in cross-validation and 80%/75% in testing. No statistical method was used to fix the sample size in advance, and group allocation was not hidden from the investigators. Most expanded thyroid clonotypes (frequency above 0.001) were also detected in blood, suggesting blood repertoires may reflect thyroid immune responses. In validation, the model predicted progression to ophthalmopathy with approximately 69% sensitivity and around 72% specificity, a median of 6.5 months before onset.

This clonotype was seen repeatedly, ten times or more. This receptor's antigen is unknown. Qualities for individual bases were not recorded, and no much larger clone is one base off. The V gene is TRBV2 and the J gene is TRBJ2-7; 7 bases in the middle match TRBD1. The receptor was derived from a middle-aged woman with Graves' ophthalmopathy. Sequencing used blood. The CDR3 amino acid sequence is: CASWGQFYEQYF. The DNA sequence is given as TGTGCCAGCTGGGGACAGTTTTACGAGCAGTACTTC.